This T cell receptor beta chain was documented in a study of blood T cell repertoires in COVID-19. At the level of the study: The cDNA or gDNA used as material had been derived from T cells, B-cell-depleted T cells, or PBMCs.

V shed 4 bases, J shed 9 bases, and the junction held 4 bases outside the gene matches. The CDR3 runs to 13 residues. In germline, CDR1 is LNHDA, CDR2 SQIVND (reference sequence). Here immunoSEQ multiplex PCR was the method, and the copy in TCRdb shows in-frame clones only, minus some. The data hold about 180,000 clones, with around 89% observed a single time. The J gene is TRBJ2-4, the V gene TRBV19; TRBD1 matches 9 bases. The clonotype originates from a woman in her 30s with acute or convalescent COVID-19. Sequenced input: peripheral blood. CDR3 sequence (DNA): TGTGCCAGTAGTAGGGACAGGGTTGGCATTCAGTACTTC. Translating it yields CASSRDRVGIQYF. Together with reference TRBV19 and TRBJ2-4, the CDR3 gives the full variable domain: DGGITQSPKYLFRKEGQNVTLSCEQNLNHDAMYWYRQDPGQGLRLIYYSQIVNDFQKGDIAEGYSVSREKKESFPLTVTSAQKNPTAFYLCASSRDRVGIQYFGAGTRLSVL.